This T cell receptor beta chain came from a study of T cell responses to AZD1222 COVID-19 vaccine. Study-wide findings and caveats: Repertoires were collected only later (after the peak T cell response had occurred). Targets within unmutated variant regions were reportedly found for nearly half of spike-specific TCRs. Compared with day 0, the breadth and depth of the Spike-specific TCR repertoire rose significantly after two doses of AZD1222.

On this clone: The antigen is not known.

Generated by immunoSEQ multiplex PCR, the TCRdb table keeps only in-frame clones and is missing some. The sample shows 120,000 to 150,000 clones, about nine tenths of them seen only once. Sample: peripheral blood, taken on day 0 of AZD1222 vaccination. This clonotype originated in an adult in good health.

CDR3 sequence: CASSTTVITEAFF. The CDR3 coding sequence is TGTGCCAGTAGTACGACAGTGATTACTGAAGCTTTCTTT. The rearrangement links TRBV19 to TRBJ1-1; tentative D call: TRBD1 (5 bases). The V gene's germline CDR1 is LNHDA and CDR2 SQIVND (reference sequence). The V end was cut by 4 bases, the J end by 5 bases, with 11 bases between. The CDR3 totals 13 residues.